This T cell receptor beta chain originates from a study of blood T cell repertoires in COVID-19. The overall study: Sites across the United States, Italy and Spain contributed samples from acute and convalescent COVID-19.

The protocol was immunoSEQ multiplex PCR, while the TCRdb copy is restricted to in-frame clones and leaves out a portion. The top ten clones hold 15% to 20% of a sample with about 180,000 clones, about 84% of them seen once. This clone was counted once. Per the germline V gene, CDR1 is SQVTM and CDR2 is ANQGSEA. CDR3 size: 12 residues. The rearrangement links TRBV29-1 to TRBJ2-1; possible D gene TRBD1, 5 bases. Sequencing was carried out using peripheral blood. This receptor was taken from a person aged 65 to 85 with COVID-19, enrolled during active disease. In DNA, the CDR3 is TGCAGGGCCCGTCACGCAAGTACAGGGCAGTTCTTC. This translates into CRARHASTGQFF.